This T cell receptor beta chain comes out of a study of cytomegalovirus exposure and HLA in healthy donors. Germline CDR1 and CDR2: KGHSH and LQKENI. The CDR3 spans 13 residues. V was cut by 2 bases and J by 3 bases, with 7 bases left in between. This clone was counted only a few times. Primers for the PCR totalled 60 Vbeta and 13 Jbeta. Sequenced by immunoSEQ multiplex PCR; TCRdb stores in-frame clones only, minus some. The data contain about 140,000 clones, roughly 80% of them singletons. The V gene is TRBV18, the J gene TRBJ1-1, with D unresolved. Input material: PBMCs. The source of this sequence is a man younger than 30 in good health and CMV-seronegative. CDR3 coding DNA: TGTGCCAGCTCACCAGCCCGGGACACTGAAGCTTTCTTT. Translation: CASSPARDTEAFF.